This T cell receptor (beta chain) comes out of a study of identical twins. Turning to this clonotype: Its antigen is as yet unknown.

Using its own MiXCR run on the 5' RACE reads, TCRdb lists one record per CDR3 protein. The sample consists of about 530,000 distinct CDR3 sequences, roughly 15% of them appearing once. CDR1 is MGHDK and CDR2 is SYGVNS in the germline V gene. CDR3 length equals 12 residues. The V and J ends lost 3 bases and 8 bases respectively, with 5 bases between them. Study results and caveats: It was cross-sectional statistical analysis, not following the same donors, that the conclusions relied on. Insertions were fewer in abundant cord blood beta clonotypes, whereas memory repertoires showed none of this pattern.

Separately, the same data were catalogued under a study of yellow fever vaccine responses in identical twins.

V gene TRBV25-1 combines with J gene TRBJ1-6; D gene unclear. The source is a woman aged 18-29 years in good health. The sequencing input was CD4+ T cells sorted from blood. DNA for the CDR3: TGTGCCAGCAGTGAGACTGATTCACCCCTCCACTTT. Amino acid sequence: CASSETDSPLHF.